This T cell receptor beta chain was profiled in a study of siplizumab effects on memory and regulatory T cells. Study-level points and caveats: Contribution to the alloresponse seemed major for naive T cells, which also seemed more diverse than memory cells. Siplizumab significantly decreased alloreactive sequences from unstimulated CD4+ memory cells. Tregs that proliferated in siplizumab cultures did not have their suppressive function confirmed.

Assay: immunoSEQ multiplex PCR; the TCRdb copy retains only in-frame clones and omits some. The sample includes over 45,000 clones, around 97% of them seen just once. Worth noting for this clone: Its matching antigen is unknown.

In three donor pairs, unstimulated naive, memory, effector memory and TEMRA subsets were sequenced. Germline loops: CDR1 SGHDT, CDR2 YYEEEE. The CDR3 has 18 amino acids. V lost 0 bases, J lost 2 bases, and 18 bases lay in between. The source is a human donor in good health. Sequencing was done on a sample of naive CD8+ T cells sorted from blood. This chain connects TRBV5-6 to TRBJ1-3, with TRBD1 as a possible D gene (5 bases). CDR3 sequence: CASSLGLGSGGPGNTIYF. The CDR3 DNA reads as TGTGCCAGCAGCTTGGGGCTTGGATCCGGGGGACCTGGAAACACCATATATTTT.